This T cell receptor (beta chain) comes out of a study of T cell clonotyping in hematopoietic cell transplantation. Repertoires were generated with immunoSEQ multiplex PCR, while TCRdb's copy carries only in-frame clones and drops some. This table holds 35,000 to 50,000 clones, about 85% found once. V was shortened by 5 bases and J by 3 bases, with 2 bases between the two germline ends. CDR1 and CDR2 from the germline V gene are LNHDA and SQIVND (reference sequence). This CDR3 comprises 11 residues. Time point here: recipient sample about 28 days before transplant, after cytoreduction. The rearrangement uses TRBV19 and TRBJ1-5; D remains unclear. The clonotype comes from a man in his 60s with acute myeloid leukemia. Some clones in this sample may be carry-over from other donors' samples. The sequences come from peripheral blood mononuclear cells, collected before stem cell transplant. The CDR3, as DNA: TGTGCCAGTAGTGCCAATCAGCCCCAGCATTTT. Residues: CASSANQPQHF.